Presented here are 21 T cell receptor beta chains from one specimen sequenced in a study of T cell responses to AZD1222 COVID-19 vaccine. Assay used: immunoSEQ multiplex PCR; TCRdb lists only in-frame clones, some missing. The repertoire consists of fewer than 120,000 clones, with around 81% occurring once and the leading ten covering roughly 4.8%. Sequenced material: peripheral blood, taken on day 0 of AZD1222 vaccination. Source of these receptors: an adult in good health.

The gene calls are TRBV24-1 and TRBJ1-1; D call uncertain. The CDR3 sequence is 16 residues long. The V and J ends lost 5 bases and 0 bases respectively, with 15 bases between them. Germline V gene data show CDR1 as KGHDR and CDR2 as SFDVKD. This CDR3 reads CATSGGALYVNTEAFF. The DNA for the CDR3 is TGTGCCACCAGTGGGGGAGCTCTCTACGTGAACACTGAAGCTTTCTTT.

V gene TRBV7-9 combines with J gene TRBJ2-7; maybe TRBD2 (6 bases). CDR1 is SEHNR, CDR2 FQNEAQ, per germline (reference sequence). This CDR3 spans 13 amino acids. V was clipped by 5 bases and J by 6 bases, with 14 bases between them. CDR3 region: CASSLGTPAEQYF. The CDR3 DNA follows: TGTGCCAGCAGCCTAGGGACTCCGGCCGAGCAGTACTTC. Complete variable domain (other parts from reference TRBV7-9 and TRBJ2-7): DTGVSQNPRHKITKRGQNVTFRCDPISEHNRLYWYRQTLGQGPEFLTYFQNEAQLEKSRLLSDRFSAERPKGSFSTLEIQRTEQGDSAMYLCASSLGTPAEQYFGPGTRLTVT.

This chain links TRBV19 with TRBJ1-5, with 8 bases identical to TRBD1. J lost 4 bases, V lost 10 bases, and 9 bases had no gene match. CDR1 and CDR2 (germline): LNHDA, SQIVND (reference sequence). CDR3 size: 14 residues. DNA for the CDR3: TGTGCCACCAAATTCCAGGGGGCAAATCAGCCCCAGCATTTT. It encodes CATKFQGANQPQHF.

V gene TRBV29-1 combines with J gene TRBJ2-1; a weak D match, TRBD1 (6 bases). There are 14 residues in the CDR3. Germline V lookup: CDR1 SQVTM, CDR2 ANQGSEA. The V end lost 2 bases, the J end lost 5 bases, and 13 bases lay between the germline ends. The CDR3 region is CSVEMDSFNNEQFF. CDR3 nucleotide sequence: TGCAGCGTTGAAATGGACAGCTTTAACAATGAGCAGTTCTTC.

This sequence joins TRBV7-2 and TRBJ2-3; D gene ambiguous. V lost 1 base and J lost 0, with 8 bases in between. The CDR3 covers 15 residues. CDR1 is SGHTA and CDR2 is FQGNSA in the germline V gene. CDR3 in DNA: TGTGCCAGCAGCTTAGGGGTACTTAGCACAGATACGCAGTATTTT. It codes for CASSLGVLSTDTQYF.

The rearrangement joins TRBV7-9 to TRBJ1-6, with D uncertain. V was clipped by 2 bases and J by 5 bases, with 7 bases between them. The V gene's germline CDR1 is SEHNR and CDR2 FQNEAQ (reference sequence). The CDR3 has 14 residues. The CDR3 DNA is TGTGCCAGCAGCTTACGTGGAGATAATTCACCCCTCCACTTT. Its protein is CASSLRGDNSPLHF.

V is TRBV7-2 and J is TRBJ1-6; D gene uncertain. Germline V lookup: CDR1 SGHTA, CDR2 FQGNSA. Trimming took off 2 bases at V and 0 bases at J, with 5 bases between the two ends. The CDR3 loop spans 15 amino acids. This CDR3 reads CASSLIFSYNSPLHF. CDR3 sequence (DNA): TGTGCCAGCAGCTTAATATTCTCCTATAATTCACCCCTCCACTTT.

V gene TRBV6-5 combines with J gene TRBJ1-1; D is ambiguous. Trimming shortened V by 2 bases and J by 13 bases, and 11 bases separated the two germline ends. This CDR3 contains 11 residues. Germline CDR1 reads MNHEY; CDR2 reads SVGAGI. CDR3 in amino acids: CASSYGFLIFF. Here the CDR3 DNA reads TGTGCCAGCAGTTACGGTTTCCTAATTTTCTTT.

The rearrangement uses TRBV7-2 and TRBJ1-2; TRBD1 matches at 7 bases. This CDR3 has 14 amino acids. After removal of 4 bases from V and 11 bases from J, the junction contained 13 bases not matched to a gene. Germline V gives CDR1 SGHTA, CDR2 FQGNSA. CDR3 in amino acids: CASSSTGSSWGYTF. The CDR3 coding sequence is TGTGCCAGCAGCTCGACAGGGAGCTCTTGGGGGTACACCTTC.

V usage is TRBV5-6 and J usage is TRBJ1-2; 9 nucleotides align to TRBD1. J was trimmed by 5 bases and V by 5 bases; bases with no gene match: 7. CDR1 SGHDT and CDR2 YYEEEE come from the germline V gene. CDR3 size: 14 residues. The CDR3 region has the DNA TGTGCCAGCAGTCTACAGGGGGCACTGTATGGCTACACCTTC. Its translation is CASSLQGALYGYTF.

CDR3 amino acids: CARSFPDREYQPQHF. The CDR3 DNA reads as TGTGCCAGAAGCTTCCCCGACAGGGAATATCAGCCCCAGCATTTT. The V call is TRBV5-3, the J call TRBJ1-5; 7 nucleotides match TRBD1. TRBV5-3 is marked as an open reading frame, function uncertain. The J segment lost 5 bases and the V segment lost 2 bases, leaving 7 bases of the junction unmatched. The CDR3 is made up of 15 amino acids.

The chain has TRBV6-6 and TRBJ1-5, with 8 bases fitting TRBD1. Germline-derived CDR1 and CDR2 are MNHNY and SVGAGI (reference sequence). The CDR3 spans 18 residues. The V and J ends lost 5 bases and 1 base, in that order; junction bases with no gene match: 13. For the CDR3, the DNA is TGTGCCAGCAGTCCGGGACAGGTAGTGGTGAGAAGCAATCAGCCCCAGCATTTT. Encoded protein: CASSPGQVVVRSNQPQHF.

This chain connects TRBV7-2 to TRBJ2-7; the match to TRBD2 covers 10 bases. With 5 bases clipped from V and 2 bases from J, the junction kept 3 bases outside the gene matches. This CDR3 has 14 residues. Germline values: CDR1 SGHTA, CDR2 FQGNSA. CDR3 nucleotides: TGTGCCAGCAGCGTTAGCGGGAGGACCTACGAGCAGTACTTC. Its translation is CASSVSGRTYEQYF.

The V and J genes are TRBV30 and TRBJ2-5; 8 positions agree with TRBD2. V lost 3 bases and J lost 5; bases outside the gene matches: 11. In germline, CDR1 is GTSNPN, CDR2 SVGIG (reference sequence). CDR3 size: 15 residues. Written as DNA, the CDR3 is TGTGCCTGGAGGCCCGGGGGGGGTGGTCGGGAGACCCAGTACTTC. This sequence encodes CAWRPGGGGRETQYF.

This chain uses TRBV27 with TRBJ1-2, with D possibly matching TRBD1 (6 bases). V lost 3 bases and J 3 bases, leaving 8 bases between the germline ends. This CDR3 is built from 13 residues. CDR1 and CDR2 from the germline V gene are MNHEY and SMNVEV (reference sequence). The CDR3 region has the DNA TGTGCCAGCAGTTTTCAGGGGTACTATGGCTACACCTTC. This sequence encodes CASSFQGYYGYTF.

The rearrangement joins TRBV14 to TRBJ2-7, with D perhaps matching TRBD2 (5 bases). Germline V lookup: CDR1 SGHDN, CDR2 FVKESK. CDR3 size: 13 residues. Between the trimmed V and J ends, which lost 0 bases and 4 bases, there was a span of 7 bases. CDR3 protein: CASSQDWRYEQYF. CDR3 DNA sequence: TGTGCCAGCAGCCAAGATTGGAGGTACGAGCAGTACTTC.

The V call is TRBV7-9, the J call TRBJ2-7; perhaps TRBD1 as D (5 bases). V lost 7 bases and J lost 2, with 12 bases in between. This CDR3 contains 13 residues. Germline CDR1 and CDR2: SEHNR and FQNEAQ (reference sequence). The CDR3 region has the DNA TGTGCCAGCACCGGTGACAGAGCCTACGAGCAGTACTTC. Residues: CASTGDRAYEQYF.

This chain joins TRBV2 and TRBJ2-7; weak D call: TRBD1 (6 bases). The CDR3 sequence is 15 residues long. The V gene lost 4 bases and the J gene lost 4 bases, with 17 bases spanning the gap. Per germline, CDR1 SNHLY and CDR2 FYNNEI. The CDR3, as DNA: TGTGCCAGCAGTGCACAAGCTCCGGACAGATACGAGCAGTACTTC. This gives the protein CASSAQAPDRYEQYF. Using reference TRBV2 and TRBJ2-7 for the parts outside the CDR3, the full variable domain is EPEVTQTPSHQVTQMGQEVILRCVPISNHLYFYWYRQILGQKVEFLVSFYNNEISEKSEIFDDQFSVERPDGSNFTLKIRSTKLEDSAMYFCASSAQAPDRYEQYFGPGTRLTVT.

This clone was detected only a few times. The chain links TRBV6-2 or TRBV6-3 to TRBJ1-2; no reliable D call. CDR1 MNHEY and CDR2 SVGEGT come from the germline V gene. The CDR3 runs 13 residues. V shed 4 bases and J shed 1 base, with 7 bases lying between them. The CDR3 sequence is CASSSTVNYGYTF. CDR3 in DNA: TGTGCCAGCAGTTCGACGGTTAACTATGGCTACACCTTC.

This clone has only a few counts. The gene calls are TRBV28 and TRBJ1-2, with TRBD1 matching 9 bases. The V gene's germline CDR1 is MDHEN and CDR2 SYDVKM. Losses at the gene ends were 3 bases for V and 6 bases for J; bases not matched to a gene: 14. The CDR3 spans 17 residues. In DNA, the CDR3 is TGTGCCAGCAGTTTCCCTCCACCGACAGGGGGTTGGGATGGCTACACCTTC. Translating gives CASSFPPPTGGWDGYTF.

The chain joins TRBV7-2 to TRBJ2-7; the match to TRBD2 covers 8 bases. This CDR3 contains 15 residues. The germline CDR1 and CDR2 sequences are SGHTA and FQGNSA. Trimming took 1 base from V and 5 from J; bases not matched to a gene: 7. The CDR3 spells CASSLGSGRANEQYF. CDR3 nucleotides: TGTGCCAGCAGCTTAGGAAGCGGGAGAGCAAACGAGCAGTACTTC. The variable domain in full, with the rest retrieved from reference TRBV7-2 and TRBJ2-7, is GAGVSQSPSNKVTEKGKDVELRCDPISGHTALYWYRQSLGQGLEFLIYFQGNSAPDKSGLPSDRFSAERTGGSVSTLTIQRTQQEDSAVYLCASSLGSGRANEQYFGPGTRLTVT.